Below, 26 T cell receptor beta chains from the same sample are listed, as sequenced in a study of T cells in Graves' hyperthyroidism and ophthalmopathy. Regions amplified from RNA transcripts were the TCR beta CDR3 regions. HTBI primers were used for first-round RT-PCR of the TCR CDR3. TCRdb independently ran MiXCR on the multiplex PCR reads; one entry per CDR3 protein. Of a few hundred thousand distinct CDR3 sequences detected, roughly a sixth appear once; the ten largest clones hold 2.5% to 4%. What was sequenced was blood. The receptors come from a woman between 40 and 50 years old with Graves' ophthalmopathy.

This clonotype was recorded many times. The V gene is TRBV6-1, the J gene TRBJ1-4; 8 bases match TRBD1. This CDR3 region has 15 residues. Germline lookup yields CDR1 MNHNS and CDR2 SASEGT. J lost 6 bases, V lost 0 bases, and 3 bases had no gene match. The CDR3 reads CASSEAQGAYEKLFF. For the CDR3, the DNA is TGTGCCAGCAGTGAAGCGCAGGGGGCATATGAAAAACTGTTTTTT.

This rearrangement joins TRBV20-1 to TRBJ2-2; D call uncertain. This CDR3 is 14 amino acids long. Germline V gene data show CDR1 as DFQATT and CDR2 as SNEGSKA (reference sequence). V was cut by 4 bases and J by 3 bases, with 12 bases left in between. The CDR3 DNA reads TGCAGTGCTACTCCAGCACAGCACACCGGGGAGCTGTTTTTT. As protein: CSATPAQHTGELFF.

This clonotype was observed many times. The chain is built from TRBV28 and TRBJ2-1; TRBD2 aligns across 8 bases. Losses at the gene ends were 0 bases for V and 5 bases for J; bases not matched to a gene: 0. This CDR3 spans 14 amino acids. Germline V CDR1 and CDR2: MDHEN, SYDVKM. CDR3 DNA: TGTGCCAGCAGTTTATGGCGGGAGGACAATGAGCAGTTCTTC. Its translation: CASSLWREDNEQFF.

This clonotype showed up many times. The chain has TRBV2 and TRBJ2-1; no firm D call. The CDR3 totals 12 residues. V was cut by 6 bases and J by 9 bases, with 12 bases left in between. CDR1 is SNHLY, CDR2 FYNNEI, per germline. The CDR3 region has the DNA TGTGCCAGCAGGCAGCGAACTGCTGAGCAGTTCTTC. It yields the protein CASRQRTAEQFF.

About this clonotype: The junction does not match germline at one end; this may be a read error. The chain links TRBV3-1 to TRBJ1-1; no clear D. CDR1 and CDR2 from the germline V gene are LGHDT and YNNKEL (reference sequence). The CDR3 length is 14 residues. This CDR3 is CASSQDGGTFEAFF. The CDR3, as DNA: TGTGCCAGCAGCCAAGACGGAGGAACCTTTGAAGCCTTCTTT.

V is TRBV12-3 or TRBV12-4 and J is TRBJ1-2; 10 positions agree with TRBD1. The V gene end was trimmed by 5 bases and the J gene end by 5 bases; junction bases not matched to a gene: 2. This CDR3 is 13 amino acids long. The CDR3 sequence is CASSGQGVYGYTF. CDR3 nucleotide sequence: TGTGCCAGCAGTGGACAGGGGGTTTATGGCTACACCTTC.

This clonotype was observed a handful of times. The CDR3 here is CASSRLVAGLNNEQFF. As DNA, the CDR3 is TGTGCCAGCAGTCGCCTTGTAGCGGGGCTGAACAATGAGCAGTTCTTC. This chain connects TRBV6-2 or TRBV6-3 to TRBJ2-1; 8 bases are shared with TRBD2. This CDR3 region has 16 residues. Germline V gene data show CDR1 as MNHEY and CDR2 as SVGEGT. V lost 5 bases to trimming and J lost 5 bases; unmatched junction nucleotides: 11.

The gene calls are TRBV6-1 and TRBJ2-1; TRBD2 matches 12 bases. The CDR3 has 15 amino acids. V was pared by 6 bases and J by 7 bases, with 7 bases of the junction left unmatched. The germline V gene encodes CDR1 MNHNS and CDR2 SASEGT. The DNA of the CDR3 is TGTGCCAGCAGCCGACTAGCGGGGGAGGGTAATGAGCAGTTCTTC. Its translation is CASSRLAGEGNEQFF.

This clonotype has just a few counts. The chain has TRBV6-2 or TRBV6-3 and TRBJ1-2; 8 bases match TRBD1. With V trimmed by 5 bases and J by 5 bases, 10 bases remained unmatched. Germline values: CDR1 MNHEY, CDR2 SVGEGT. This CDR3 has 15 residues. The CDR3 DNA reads TGTGCCAGCAGTGGACAGGGCGGACCTTTTTATGGCTACACCTTC. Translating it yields CASSGQGGPFYGYTF.

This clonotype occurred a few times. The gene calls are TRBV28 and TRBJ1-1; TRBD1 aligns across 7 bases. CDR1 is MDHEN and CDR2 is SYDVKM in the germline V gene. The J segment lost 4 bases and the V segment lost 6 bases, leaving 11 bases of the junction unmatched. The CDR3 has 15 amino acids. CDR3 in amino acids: CASRGQATTTTEAFF. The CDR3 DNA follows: TGTGCCAGCAGAGGACAGGCCACCACCACCACTGAAGCTTTCTTT.

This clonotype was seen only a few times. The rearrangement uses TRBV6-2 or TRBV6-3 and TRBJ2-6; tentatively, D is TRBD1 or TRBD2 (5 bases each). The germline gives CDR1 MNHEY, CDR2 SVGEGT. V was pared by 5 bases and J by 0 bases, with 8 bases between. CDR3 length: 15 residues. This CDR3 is CASSNGGSGANVLTF. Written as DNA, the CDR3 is TGTGCCAGCAGTAATGGGGGCTCTGGGGCCAACGTCCTGACTTTC.

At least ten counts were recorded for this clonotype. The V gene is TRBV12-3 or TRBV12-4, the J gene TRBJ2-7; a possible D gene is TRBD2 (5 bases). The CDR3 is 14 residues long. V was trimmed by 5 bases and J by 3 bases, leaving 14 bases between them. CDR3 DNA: TGTGCCAGCAGTGAGACGGGATTCGGCTACGAGCAGTACTTC. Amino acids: CASSETGFGYEQYF.

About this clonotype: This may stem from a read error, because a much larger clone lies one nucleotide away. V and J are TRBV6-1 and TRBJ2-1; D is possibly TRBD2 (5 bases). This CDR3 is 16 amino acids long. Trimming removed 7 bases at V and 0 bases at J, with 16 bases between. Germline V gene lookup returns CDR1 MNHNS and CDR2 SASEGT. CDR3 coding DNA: TGTGCCAGCACCGGACTGGCCGTCAGCTCCTACAATGAGCAGTTCTTC. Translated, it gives CASTGLAVSSYNEQFF.

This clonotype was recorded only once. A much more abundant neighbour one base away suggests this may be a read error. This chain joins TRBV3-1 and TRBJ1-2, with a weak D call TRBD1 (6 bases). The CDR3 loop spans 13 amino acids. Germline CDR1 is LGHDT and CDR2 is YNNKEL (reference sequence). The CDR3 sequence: CASGQVYSGDHTF. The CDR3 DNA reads TGTGCCAGCGGCCAAGTCTACTCAGGGGACCACACCTTC.

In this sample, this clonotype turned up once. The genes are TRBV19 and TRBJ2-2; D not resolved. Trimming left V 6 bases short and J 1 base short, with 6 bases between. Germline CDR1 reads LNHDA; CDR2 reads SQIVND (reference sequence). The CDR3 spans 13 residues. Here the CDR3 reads CASRLQNTGELFF. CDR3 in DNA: TGTGCCAGTAGGCTTCAGAACACCGGGGAGCTGTTTTTT.

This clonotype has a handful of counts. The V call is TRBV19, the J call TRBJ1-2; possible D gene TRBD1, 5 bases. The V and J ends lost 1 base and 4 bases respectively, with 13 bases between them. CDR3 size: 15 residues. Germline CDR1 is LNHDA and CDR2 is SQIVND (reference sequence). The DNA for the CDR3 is TGTGCCAGTAGTATAGCCCCGACAGATTTCTATGGCTACACCTTC. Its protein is CASSIAPTDFYGYTF.

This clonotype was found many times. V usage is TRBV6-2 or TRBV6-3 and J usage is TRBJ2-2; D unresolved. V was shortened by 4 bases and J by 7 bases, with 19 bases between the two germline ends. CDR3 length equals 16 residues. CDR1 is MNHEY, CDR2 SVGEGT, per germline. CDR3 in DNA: TGTGCCAGCAGTTCCCCACCCCCAGTCCAGGACGGGGAGCTGTTTTTT. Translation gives CASSSPPPVQDGELFF.

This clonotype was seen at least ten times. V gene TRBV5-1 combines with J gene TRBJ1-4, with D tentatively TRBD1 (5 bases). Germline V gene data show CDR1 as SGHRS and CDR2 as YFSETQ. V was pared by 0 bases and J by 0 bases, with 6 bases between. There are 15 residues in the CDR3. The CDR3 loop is CASSLGRATNEKLFF. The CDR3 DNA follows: TGCGCCAGCAGCTTGGGCAGGGCAACTAATGAAAAACTGTTTTTT.

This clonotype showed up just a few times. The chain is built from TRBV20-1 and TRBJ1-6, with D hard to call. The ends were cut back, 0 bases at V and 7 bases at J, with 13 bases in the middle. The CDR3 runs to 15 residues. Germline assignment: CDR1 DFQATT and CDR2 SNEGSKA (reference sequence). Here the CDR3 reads CSARDRPGLNSPLHF. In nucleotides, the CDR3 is TGCAGTGCTAGAGATCGGCCCGGCTTAAATTCACCCCTCCACTTT.

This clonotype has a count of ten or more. The CDR3 loop reads CASSPQDGQTQYF. The CDR3 DNA reads as TGCGCCAGCAGCCCACAGGACGGGCAGACCCAGTACTTC. V gene TRBV5-1 combines with J gene TRBJ2-5; maybe TRBD1 (5 bases). V was clipped by 4 bases and J by 6 bases, with 13 bases between them. Germline loops: CDR1 SGHRS, CDR2 YFSETQ. This CDR3 is 13 amino acids long.

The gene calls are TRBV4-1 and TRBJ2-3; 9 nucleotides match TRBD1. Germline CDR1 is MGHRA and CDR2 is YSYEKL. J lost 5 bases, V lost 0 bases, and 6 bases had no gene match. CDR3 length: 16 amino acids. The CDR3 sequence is CASSQEGTGRGDTQYF. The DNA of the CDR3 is TGCGCCAGCAGCCAAGAAGGGACAGGGAGGGGAGATACGCAGTATTTT.

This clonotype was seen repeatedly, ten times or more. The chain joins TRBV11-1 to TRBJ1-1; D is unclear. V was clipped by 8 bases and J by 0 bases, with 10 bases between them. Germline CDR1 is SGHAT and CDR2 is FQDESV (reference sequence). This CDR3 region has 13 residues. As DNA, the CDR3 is TGTGCCAGCTCCTCCTTAATGAACACTGAAGCTTTCTTT. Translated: CASSSLMNTEAFF.

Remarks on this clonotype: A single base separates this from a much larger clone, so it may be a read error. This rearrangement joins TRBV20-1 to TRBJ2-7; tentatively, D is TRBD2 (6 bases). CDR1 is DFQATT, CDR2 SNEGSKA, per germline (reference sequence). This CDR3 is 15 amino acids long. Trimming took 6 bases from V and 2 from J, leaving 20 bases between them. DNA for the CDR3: TGCAGTGCCCACCCCGGGGCTAGCGCACCCTACGAGCAGTACTTC. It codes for CSAHPGASAPYEQYF.

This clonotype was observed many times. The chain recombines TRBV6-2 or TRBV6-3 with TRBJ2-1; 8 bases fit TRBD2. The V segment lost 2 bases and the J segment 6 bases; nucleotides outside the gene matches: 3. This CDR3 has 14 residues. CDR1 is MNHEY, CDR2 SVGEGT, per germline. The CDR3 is CASSYPAGGNEQFF. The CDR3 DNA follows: TGTGCCAGCAGTTACCCCGCGGGGGGCAATGAGCAGTTCTTC.

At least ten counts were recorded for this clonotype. CDR3 bases: TGTGCCAGCAGTTACTCGCGGGACTCCTACGAGCAGTACTTC. It encodes CASSYSRDSYEQYF. V usage is TRBV6-5 and J usage is TRBJ2-7; a possible D gene is TRBD2 (6 bases). The germline CDR1 and CDR2 sequences are MNHEY and SVGAGI. The V and J ends lost 0 bases and 0 bases respectively, with 6 bases between them. The CDR3 spans 14 residues.

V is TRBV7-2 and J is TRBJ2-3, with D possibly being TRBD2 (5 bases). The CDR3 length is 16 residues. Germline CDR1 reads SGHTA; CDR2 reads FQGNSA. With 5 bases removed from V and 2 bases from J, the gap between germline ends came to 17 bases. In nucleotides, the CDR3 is TGTGCCAGCAGCCGAGGGCTACTCGTCCACACAGATACGCAGTATTTT. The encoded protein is CASSRGLLVHTDTQYF.